A single sample is the source of the 10 T cell receptor beta chains below, sequenced in a study of shared clonotypes between healthy human individuals (dated by TCRdb to 2020 to 2022). The library was made by the immunoSEQ multiplex PCR assay. The clones in this table, taken by TCRdb from immuneACCESS, are in-frame only. Not every clone is retained; where verified, under half of the shortfall comes from an unresolved V gene, and the cause of the rest is unknown. In this sample the table shows fewer than 850,000 clones, less than 95% of which occur a single time. The ten biggest clones cover approximately 35% of the sample. Sequenced: memory CD8+ T cells from PBMCs. This specimen's cell subset or site label, per the study, means: CD45RO+ cells pooled with CCR7-negative TemRA cells. The receptors here all came from a man aged 18 to 35 in good health. Some clones in this sample may be carry-over from other donors' samples.

The chain joins TRBV4-1 to TRBJ2-5; D gene uncertain. CDR1 is MGHRA, CDR2 YSYEKL, per germline. The CDR3 spans 15 residues. V lost 3 bases to trimming and J lost 4 bases, with 15 bases between them. DNA for the CDR3: TGCGCCAGCAGCCAGGGTCCTCGGTTAGGAGAGACCCAGTACTTC. The encoded protein is CASSQGPRLGETQYF.

The CDR3 sequence is CASSKEGQGGYEQYF. The DNA of the CDR3 is TGTGCCAGCAGCAAGGAGGGACAGGGGGGCTACGAGCAGTACTTC. This sequence joins TRBV6-5 and TRBJ2-7; the match to TRBD1 covers 11 bases. From germline, CDR1 is MNHEY and CDR2 SVGAGI. CDR3 length: 15 amino acids. V was pared by 6 bases and J by 3 bases, with 7 bases of the junction left unmatched.

The rearrangement joins TRBV5-1 to TRBJ2-4; 9 nucleotides agree with TRBD1. This CDR3 has 15 amino acids. The V segment lost 4 bases and the J segment 5 bases; nucleotides outside the gene matches: 7. CDR1 and CDR2 from the germline V gene are SGHRS and YFSETQ. DNA of the CDR3: TGCGCCAGCAGCCCGGACAGGGGCTACCAAAACATTCAGTACTTC. It encodes CASSPDRGYQNIQYF.

This sequence joins TRBV27 and TRBJ2-3, with D uncertain. Germline CDR1 and CDR2: MNHEY and SMNVEV (reference sequence). With 2 bases removed from V and 5 bases from J, the gap between germline ends came to 11 bases. The CDR3 sequence is 14 residues long. The CDR3 reads CASSLGLVGDTQYF. The CDR3 DNA reads TGTGCCAGCAGTTTAGGGCTAGTTGGAGATACGCAGTATTTT.

The V call is TRBV27, the J call TRBJ2-7, with 9 bases identical to TRBD2. V shed 6 bases and J 7 bases; nucleotides not matched to a gene: 16. The CDR3 has 16 residues. Germline CDR1 reads MNHEY; CDR2 reads SMNVEV (reference sequence). The CDR3 bases are TGTGCCAGCAGCCAGAAGGTCGCTAGCGGGACCCATGAGCAGTACTTC. Its protein product is CASSQKVASGTHEQYF.

The chain employs TRBV29-1 and TRBJ2-1; no reliable D call. In germline, CDR1 is SQVTM, CDR2 ANQGSEA. The V gene lost 4 bases and the J gene lost 5 bases, with 3 bases spanning the gap. The CDR3 length is 10 residues. This CDR3 reads CSVAHNEQFF. The CDR3 DNA sequence: TGCAGCGTTGCACACAATGAGCAGTTCTTC.

The chain links TRBV19 to TRBJ2-5; 13 bases align to TRBD2. This CDR3 region has 17 residues. After removal of 3 bases from V and 5 bases from J, the junction contained 9 bases not matched to a gene. Germline CDR1 and CDR2: LNHDA and SQIVND (reference sequence). CDR3 DNA: TGTGCCAGTAGTATGTCCACTAGCGGGAGGGCCCTGGAGACCCAGTACTTC. Its protein is CASSMSTSGRALETQYF.

The table lists this clone with a count of one. The rearrangement uses TRBV2 and TRBJ2-3; D assignment may be TRBD1 or TRBD2 (5 bases each). Trimming cost V 3 bases and J 1 base, with 20 bases left between them. The CDR3 is 18 residues long. The germline V gene encodes CDR1 SNHLY and CDR2 FYNNEI. The CDR3 DNA reads as TGTGCCAGCAGTGATATGGCCGCAGGGTTAGCGCGCACAGATACGCAGTATTTT. Encoded protein: CASSDMAAGLARTDTQYF.

This chain links TRBV27 with TRBJ2-5; 10 bases fit TRBD1. The CDR3 has 15 residues. Germline V CDR1 and CDR2: MNHEY, SMNVEV (reference sequence). V lost 6 bases, J lost 1 base, and 5 bases stayed unmatched. The CDR3, as DNA: TGTGCCAGCAGGGGACAGGGGTCCCCCCAAGAGACCCAGTACTTC. Its translation: CASRGQGSPQETQYF.

The rearrangement uses TRBV6-1 and TRBJ1-2, with D unresolved. The CDR3 sequence is 14 residues long. Germline V gene sequence: CDR1 MNHNS, CDR2 SASEGT. V dropped 2 bases and J dropped 4 bases, with 11 bases sitting between them. The CDR3 DNA sequence: TGTGCCAGCAGTGAAACGCGGGAAGGCTATGGCTACACCTTC. Translation: CASSETREGYGYTF.